The sequence of this T cell receptor beta chain was determined in a study of blood T cells in healthy people across ages (dated by TCRdb to about 2015). Concerning the study at large: In model experiments, roughly one uniquely barcoded TCR beta cDNA molecule per two T cells was captured by template switching. The study measured age-related changes in TCR beta repertoire diversity using deep sequencing normalized with unique cDNA molecular identifiers. The donors were split into four age groups: young (average around 16 years), middle-aged (39), aged (62) and long-lived (over 75). Two additional independent replicas of 1 million unique cDNA reads from the same blood draw were analyzed for two donors (one aged 18 to 30 and one aged 80 or older).

In the germline V gene, CDR1 corresponds to KGHSH and CDR2 to LQKENI. V sheds 2 bases and J sheds 0 bases, leaving 4 bases between their ends. Including the terminal cysteine and phenylalanine, the CDR3 comprises 14 residues. This entry keeps only the CDR3 DNA: 42 bases, framed from base 1. Preparation of the library involved 5' RACE. TCRdb records Illumina HiSeq 2500 as the sequencer. A second about 7 to 11 cycle PCR used a sample-barcoded 5' primer and a J-beta primer mix. A unique molecular identifier was introduced onto each TCR beta cDNA molecule by a template-switch 5' adaptor carrying 12 random nucleotides. Each sample yielded at least 2.5 million CDR3-containing paired-end reads. The Mint cDNA synthesis kit, primed by a TRBC-specific oligonucleotide, was used to synthesize first-strand cDNA from all RNA. All cDNA was treated with uracil-DNA glycosylase and then went through a first 18-cycle PCR with the universal primers M1SS and BC2_uni_R. Under the source paper's analysis protocol: For normalization, 1 million high-quality reads, each with a distinct molecular identifier, were randomly selected from each sample. Reads with shared molecular identifiers were discarded instead of being binned into consensus sequences. MiTCR, set to a Q25 quality threshold and the strictest error-elimination algorithm, was used for CDR3 identification, clonotype clustering and error correction. A nonparametric unseen species model with Euler transformation was used to estimate lower-bound total TCR beta diversity. TCRdb's own reprocessing of the public reads used fastp at Q25 and MiXCR and kept productive beta chains. Rows are unified per CDR3 protein, each entry keeping the most common DNA and genes. The V and J calls were not made by the authors but by TCRdb's processing. The sample table contains around 780,000 distinct CDR3 sequences; only one count was recorded for around 24% of them. The ten largest clones add up to about 3% of the sample.

Notes on this clonotype: Its antigen remains unidentified. Base qualities are not at hand, and no much larger clone is one base apart.

What the work shows at the level of the full study, not this receptor alone: Because the CMV infection status of the donors was unknown, age-related changes in expanded clonotypes may potentially have been confounded. The long-lived group showed more naive CD4+ T cells, fewer expanded clones and increased TCR diversity than the aged group, suggesting age selection. Total diversity estimates from one million sequenced T cells were considered lower bounds and underestimates. Bulk unsorted PBMC profiling prevented conclusive comparison of naive and antigen-experienced compartments. As age increased, observed TCR beta diversity per million T cells dropped in a roughly linear way, and a significant reduction was already evident by age about 36. A strong correlation was found between observed TCR beta diversity and the percentage of naive T cells measured by flow cytometry.

The donors were around 39 Caucasian individuals from Russia, aged roughly 6 to 90 years, who were systemically healthy. Each donor gave about 9.7 milliliters of peripheral blood, drawn into EDTA-treated Vacutainer tubes. Ficoll-Paque density-gradient centrifugation was used to isolate PBMCs, with at least 7 million per sample. Trizol reagent was used to extract total RNA from the PBMCs, yielding at least 5.5 micrograms per sample. Naive CD45RAhigh/CD27high T cell percentages were measured by flow cytometry on a PBMC aliquot from every donor. These records were also assigned to another study, of T cells of mothers and their children. As the second study states: The donors were nine systemically healthy Caucasian individuals, made up of three mothers and their six children. cDNA synthesis consumed the entire amount of extracted RNA, loaded at around 1.5 ug RNA in each 15 ul reaction. In the second PCR, the M1S primer introduced both the sample barcodes and 2-4 random nucleotides. Over 8 million TCR beta CDR3 reads were obtained for each mother, and around 3 million reads were obtained for each child. Thymic selection similarly shapes TCR recombination output in related and unrelated pairs, with minor effect from inherited differences. Normalized repertoire overlap was always found to be slightly, but never significantly, higher in related mother-child pairs than in unrelated mother-child pairs. No persistent microchimeric T cell clones were found, with a detection sensitivity of around 100 clones per million clonotypes. To look for features that set related mother-child pairs apart from unrelated individuals, the researchers ran deep NGS to compare the TCR beta repertoires of mothers and children. Mothers averaged about 40 +/- 4 years of age and children averaged around 11 +/- 4 years. After adapter ligation with NEBNext reagents, the libraries were sequenced on Illumina HiSeq 2000 with 100+100 nt paired-end reads. To prevent cross-contamination, the mother and child libraries were prepared a month apart and were sequenced in separate runs. For each donor, somewhere between about 450,000 and 2,000,000 distinct TCR beta clonotypes were identified. Naive TCR beta clonotypes were estimated from low-frequency clonotypes matched to each donor's FACS-determined naive share, without sorting.

This TCR was sampled from a boy younger than 18 in good health. Specimen: blood. The V and J genes are TRBV18 and TRBJ2-2, with an unclear D gene assignment. The CDR3 loop reads CASSPKANTGELFF. Read as DNA, the sequence is TGTGCCAGCTCACCAAAAGCGAACACCGGGGAGCTGTTTTTT.